This entry lists 9 T cell receptor beta chains sequenced from one sample in a study of technical replicates of blood from a handful of donors. Measured with immunoSEQ multiplex PCR; TCRdb has only the in-frame clones, and not every one. Of about 95,000 clones detected, roughly 95% appear once; the ten largest clones hold roughly 0.34%. Sequenced sample: T cells isolated from PBMCs. Receptors originate from a human donor in good health.

The rearrangement links TRBV19 to TRBJ1-1, with TRBD1 as a possible D gene (5 bases). Trimming cost V 4 bases and J 1 base, with 7 bases left between them. CDR3 length: 13 residues. CDR1 LNHDA and CDR2 SQIVND come from the germline V gene (reference sequence). This CDR3 is CASSTTGNTEAFF. For the CDR3, the DNA is TGTGCCAGTAGTACAACAGGGAACACTGAAGCTTTCTTT.

In its sample, this clone was seen once. The chain employs TRBV9 and TRBJ2-7, with D perhaps TRBD2 (6 bases). The CDR3 spans 15 residues. The ends were cut back, 3 bases at V and 3 bases at J, with 16 bases in the middle. Looked up from germline, CDR1 is SGDLS and CDR2 is YYNGEE. The CDR3 protein is CASSAGGTAGYEQYF. The DNA of the CDR3 is TGTGCCAGCAGCGCTGGCGGGACGGCCGGCTACGAGCAGTACTTC.

The V gene is TRBV19, the J gene TRBJ2-7; D uncertain. The germline gives CDR1 LNHDA, CDR2 SQIVND (reference sequence). The CDR3 extends over 13 amino acids. V lost 5 bases and J lost 6, with 14 bases in between. Here the CDR3 reads CASSDAAEGEQYF. In nucleotides, the CDR3 is TGTGCCAGTAGTGACGCGGCAGAAGGCGAGCAGTACTTC.

This chain joins TRBV7-3 and TRBJ2-5, with 10 bases matching TRBD2. V dropped 2 bases and J dropped 7; count of bases not matched to a gene: 4. From germline, CDR1 is SGHTA and CDR2 FQGTGA. The CDR3 totals 14 residues. DNA of the CDR3: TGTGCCAGCAGCTTACTAGCGGGAGAGGGGACCCAGTACTTC. Protein: CASSLLAGEGTQYF.

The chain joins TRBV27 to TRBJ1-5, with D uncertain. The CDR3 extends over 13 amino acids. Germline V gene data show CDR1 as MNHEY and CDR2 as SMNVEV (reference sequence). The V end was cut by 5 bases, the J end by 0 bases, with 5 bases between. The CDR3 sequence: CASSQNSNQPQHF. Here the CDR3 DNA reads TGTGCCAGCAGTCAGAATAGCAATCAGCCCCAGCATTTT.

V usage is TRBV9 and J usage is TRBJ2-2; 11 nucleotides line up with TRBD2. Losses at the gene ends were 2 bases for V and 7 bases for J; bases not matched to a gene: 13. This CDR3 region has 18 residues. Per germline, CDR1 SGDLS and CDR2 YYNGEE. CDR3 DNA sequence: TGTGCCAGCAGCGTCGGCCTTACTAGCGGGAGATGGTACGGGGAGCTGTTTTTT. Amino acid sequence: CASSVGLTSGRWYGELFF. Full variable domain (missing parts from reference TRBV9 and TRBJ2-2): DSGVTQTPKHLITATGQRVTLRCSPRSGDLSVYWYQQSLDQGLQFLIQYYNGEERAKGNILERFSAQQFPDLHSELNLSSLELGDSALYFCASSVGLTSGRWYGELFFGEGSRLTVL.

The CDR3 DNA is TGTGCCAGCAGCCGGGACATTTACAATGAGCAGTTCTTC. This gives the protein CASSRDIYNEQFF. The rearrangement links TRBV7-7 to TRBJ2-1; D may be TRBD1 (6 bases). V lost 5 bases and J lost 4, with 9 bases in between. Germline V CDR1 and CDR2: SSHAT, FNYEAQ (reference sequence). CDR3 length: 13 residues.

This chain links TRBV6-5 with TRBJ1-3; 8 bases fit TRBD1. The length of the CDR3 is 15 residues. Trimming took 5 bases from V and 4 from J; bases not matched to a gene: 7. From germline, CDR1 is MNHEY and CDR2 SVGAGI. In nucleotides, the CDR3 is TGTGCCAGCAGTAAGACCGACAGGGGAGGAAACACCATATATTTT. Translating gives CASSKTDRGGNTIYF.

DNA for the CDR3: TGTGCCAGCAGCGTAGAAGATAGCGGGACAGATGAGCAGTTCTTC. It codes for CASSVEDSGTDEQFF. The gene calls are TRBV9 and TRBJ2-1; the D gene is possibly TRBD2 (8 bases). This CDR3 has 15 amino acids. Trimming left V 0 bases short and J 8 bases short, with 15 bases between. Germline V CDR1 and CDR2: SGDLS, YYNGEE.